The T cell receptor (beta chain) described here comes from a study of shared clonotypes between healthy human individuals. Here immunoSEQ multiplex PCR was the method, and the copy in TCRdb shows in-frame clones only, minus some. The data contain a few million clones, roughly 92% of them singletons. CDR1 and CDR2 (germline): MNHEY, SMNVEV (reference sequence). V lost 5 bases and J 5 bases, leaving 15 bases between the germline ends. This CDR3 is built from 15 residues. The sequence came from a man aged 18-30 years in good health. Sequencing was done on a sample of naive CD4+ T cells sorted from blood. Regarding subset: CD45RA+ positively selected. The V call is TRBV27, the J call TRBJ2-2, with D possibly being TRBD2 (5 bases). CDR3 in DNA: TGTGCCAGCAGTCGGCGGGTGGCCGCAACCGGGGAGCTGTTTTTT. This encodes CASSRRVAATGELFF.